What follows is one T cell receptor (beta chain) and its context. Its matching antigen is unknown. This entry comes from a study of cytomegalovirus exposure and HLA in healthy donors. Study-wide findings and caveats: Investigators reported under 200 TCR beta chains as tied to cytomegalovirus. According to a later analysis, TCR clusters from the first cohort tended to co-occur in the 120 or so validation repertoires.

Germline CDR1 is SGHRS and CDR2 is YFSETQ. V shed 4 bases, J shed 9 bases, and the junction held 5 bases outside the gene matches. This CDR3 is 13 amino acids long. The protocol was immunoSEQ multiplex PCR, while the TCRdb copy is restricted to in-frame clones and leaves out a portion. The table lists 140,000 or so clones, 85% to 90% of them singletons. This rearrangement joins TRBV5-1 to TRBJ2-7, with TRBD2 matching 12 bases. Sequenced input: PBMCs. This sequence originates from a woman aged 25 to 39 in good health and CMV-seropositive. The CDR3 loop is CASSPGLAGRQYF. The CDR3 region has the DNA TGCGCCAGCAGCCCTGGACTAGCGGGAAGGCAGTACTTC.